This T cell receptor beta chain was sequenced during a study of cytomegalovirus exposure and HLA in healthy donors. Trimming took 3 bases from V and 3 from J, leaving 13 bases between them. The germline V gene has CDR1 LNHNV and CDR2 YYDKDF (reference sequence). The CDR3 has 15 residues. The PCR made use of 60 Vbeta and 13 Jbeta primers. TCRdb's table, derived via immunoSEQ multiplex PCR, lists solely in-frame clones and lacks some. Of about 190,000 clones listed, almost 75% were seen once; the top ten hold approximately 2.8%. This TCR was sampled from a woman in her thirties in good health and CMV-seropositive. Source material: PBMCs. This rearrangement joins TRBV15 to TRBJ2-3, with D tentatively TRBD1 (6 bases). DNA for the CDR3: TGTGCCACCAGCAGTAGTCAGGGGCGGACAGATACGCAGTATTTT. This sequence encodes CATSSSQGRTDTQYF.